The rows below give T cell receptor beta chains drawn from one sample of a study of cytomegalovirus exposure and HLA in healthy donors. Using immunoSEQ multiplex PCR, the repertoire was profiled, and TCRdb retains in-frame clones only, with some absent. The sample includes about 150,000 clones, 76% of them seen just once. Sequenced sample: PBMCs. These receptors all stem from a female donor in good health and CMV-seropositive. Each CDR3 is given with its conserved first and last residue. The D gene is left open where the match is weak. The size of a clone is reported for some rows only, either as once, few or many, or as a class for expanded clones.

few	TRBJ1-2	TRBV6-5	TRBD1	CASSKTGFGYTF	TGTGCCAGCAGTAAGACAGGGTTCGGCTACACCTTC
-	TRBJ2-7	TRBV5-5	-	CASSQGPAIYEQYF	TGTGCCAGCAGCCAGGGGCCGGCCATCTACGAGCAGTACTTC
-	TRBJ2-5	TRBV5-1	-	CASARSSQETQYF	TGCGCCAGCGCCCGTAGCAGCCAAGAGACCCAGTACTTC
-	TRBJ2-3	TRBV7-9	-	CASSLRFPSDTQYF	TGTGCCAGCAGCCTCCGGTTTCCCTCAGATACGCAGTATTTT
-	TRBJ2-5	TRBV15	TRBD2	CATSVLAGGETQYF	TGTGCCACCAGCGTACTAGCGGGAGGGGAGACCCAGTACTTC
-	TRBJ2-5	TRBV18	-	CASSPPLGMGETQYF	TGTGCCAGCTCACCACCACTGGGTATGGGCGAGACCCAGTACTTC
-	TRBJ1-2	TRBV28	TRBD1	CASRGGTGVGYTF	TGTGCCAGCAGGGGCGGGACAGGGGTCGGCTACACCTTC
-	TRBJ2-7	TRBV30	TRBD2	CAWSGSSGIYEQYF	TGTGCCTGGAGTGGTTCTAGCGGGATATACGAGCAGTACTTC
-	TRBJ2-1	TRBV7-3	-	CASSSSSGAYNEQFF	TGTGCCAGCAGCTCATCCAGTGGGGCCTATAATGAGCAGTTCTTC
-	TRBJ1-5	TRBV2	TRBD1	CASSGGQGLNQPQHF	TGTGCCAGCAGTGGGGGACAGGGGTTAAATCAGCCCCAGCATTTT
-	TRBJ2-1	TRBV6-1	TRBD2	CASAPTSHNEQFF	TGTGCCAGCGCACCGACTAGCCACAATGAGCAGTTCTTC
-	TRBJ2-1	TRBV6-1	TRBD2	CASSETAGPWNEQFF	TGTGCCAGCAGTGAGACAGCGGGGCCTTGGAATGAGCAGTTCTTC
few	TRBJ2-5	TRBV25-1	TRBD1	CASSAQTGAGSGSLYF	TGTGCCAGCAGTGCGCAGACAGGGGCTGGGTCTGGCTCCTTGTACTTC
-	TRBJ2-6	TRBV5-6	-	CASSFGGGANVLTF	TGTGCCAGCAGCTTCGGAGGGGGGGCCAACGTCCTGACTTTC
-	TRBJ1-6	TRBV6-5	-	CASSYDSGLRNSPLHF	TGTGCCAGCAGTTATGACTCAGGGTTGCGGAATTCACCCCTCCACTTT
-	TRBJ1-2	TRBV6-6	-	CASSYGAGGGYTF	TGTGCCAGCAGTTATGGAGCAGGAGGCGGCTACACCTTC
few	TRBJ2-2	TRBV9	-	CASSVAPGEGELFF	TGTGCCAGCAGCGTAGCGCCAGGCGAAGGGGAGCTGTTTTTT
-	TRBJ1-2	TRBV19	TRBD1	CASTHYNRGEWGYTF	TGTGCCAGTACTCACTACAACAGGGGAGAATGGGGCTACACCTTC
few	TRBJ2-7	TRBV2	-	CASSRTAYEQYF	TGTGCCAGCAGCAGGACAGCCTACGAGCAGTACTTC
few	TRBJ2-7	TRBV30	-	CAWSLKAGTGEQYF	TGTGCCTGGAGTTTAAAGGCCGGGACTGGGGAGCAGTACTTC
-	TRBJ2-1	TRBV6-5	TRBD2	CASSYSDSGRAHEQFF	TGTGCCAGCAGTTACTCGGATAGCGGGAGGGCCCATGAGCAGTTCTTC